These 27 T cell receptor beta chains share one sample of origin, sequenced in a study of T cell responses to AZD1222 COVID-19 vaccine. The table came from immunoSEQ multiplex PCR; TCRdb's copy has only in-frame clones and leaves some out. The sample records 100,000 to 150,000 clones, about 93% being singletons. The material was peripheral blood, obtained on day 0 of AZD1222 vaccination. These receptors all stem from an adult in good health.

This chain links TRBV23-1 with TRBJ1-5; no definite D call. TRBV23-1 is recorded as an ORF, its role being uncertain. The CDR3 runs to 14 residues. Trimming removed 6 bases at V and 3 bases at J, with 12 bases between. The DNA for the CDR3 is TGCGCCAGCAGCCCCCCCCAGCACAATCAGCCCCAGCATTTT. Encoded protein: CASSPPQHNQPQHF.

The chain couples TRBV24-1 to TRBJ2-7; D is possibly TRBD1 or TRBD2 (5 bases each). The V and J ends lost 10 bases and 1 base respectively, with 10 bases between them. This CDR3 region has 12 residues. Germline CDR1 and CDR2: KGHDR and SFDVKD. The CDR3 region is CATGDGSYEQYF. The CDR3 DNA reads TGTGCCACGGGGGACGGATCCTACGAGCAGTACTTC.

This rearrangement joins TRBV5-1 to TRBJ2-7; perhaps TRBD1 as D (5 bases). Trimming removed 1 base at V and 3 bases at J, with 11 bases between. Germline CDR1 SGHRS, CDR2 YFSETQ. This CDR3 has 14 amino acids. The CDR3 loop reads CASSLQGEDYEQYF. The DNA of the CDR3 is TGCGCCAGCAGCTTGCAGGGCGAAGACTACGAGCAGTACTTC.

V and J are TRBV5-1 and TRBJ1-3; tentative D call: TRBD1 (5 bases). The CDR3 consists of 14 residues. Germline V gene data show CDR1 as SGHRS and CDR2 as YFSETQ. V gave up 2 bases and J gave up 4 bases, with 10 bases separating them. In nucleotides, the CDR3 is TGCGCCAGCAGCTTTAGGGGCCCCGGAAACACCATATATTTT. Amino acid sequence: CASSFRGPGNTIYF.

The DNA for the CDR3 is TGTGCCACCAGCAGAGATGGGGGGACGGCAACTGAAGCTTTCTTT. It encodes CATSRDGGTATEAFF. The J gene is TRBJ1-1, the V gene TRBV15; maybe TRBD1 (5 bases). CDR1 is LNHNV and CDR2 is YYDKDF in the germline V gene (reference sequence). The V gene lost 0 bases and the J gene lost 5 bases, with 13 bases spanning the gap. The CDR3 loop spans 15 amino acids. Together with reference TRBV15 and TRBJ1-1, the CDR3 gives the full variable domain: DAMVIQNPRYQVTQFGKPVTLSCSQTLNHNVMYWYQQKSSQAPKLLFHYYDKDFNNEADTPDNFQSRRPNTSFCFLDIRSPGLGDTAMYLCATSRDGGTATEAFFGQGTRLTVV.

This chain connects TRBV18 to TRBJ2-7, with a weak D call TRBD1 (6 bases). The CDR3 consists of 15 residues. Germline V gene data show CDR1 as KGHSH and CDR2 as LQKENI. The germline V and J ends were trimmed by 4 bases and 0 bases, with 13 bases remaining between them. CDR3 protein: CASSHLRGSSYEQYF. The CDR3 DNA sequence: TGTGCCAGCTCACATCTCAGGGGCTCCTCCTACGAGCAGTACTTC.

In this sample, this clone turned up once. CDR3 sequence (DNA): TGTGCCAGCAGTACCAGGCGAGAGACCCAGTACTTC. This codes for CASSTRRETQYF. The genes are TRBV2 and TRBJ2-5; D gene ambiguous. Germline CDR1 SNHLY, CDR2 FYNNEI. The CDR3 length is 12 residues. The ends were cut back, 5 bases at V and 4 bases at J, with 8 bases in the middle.

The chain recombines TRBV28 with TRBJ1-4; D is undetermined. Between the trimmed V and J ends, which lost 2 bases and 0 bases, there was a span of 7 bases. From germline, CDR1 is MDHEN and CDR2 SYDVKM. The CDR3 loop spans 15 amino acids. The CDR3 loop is CASSLDGSTNEKLFF. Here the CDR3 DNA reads TGTGCCAGCAGTTTAGACGGTTCAACTAATGAAAAACTGTTTTTT.

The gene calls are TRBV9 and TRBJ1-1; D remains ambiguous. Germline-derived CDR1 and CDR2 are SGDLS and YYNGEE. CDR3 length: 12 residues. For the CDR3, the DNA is TGTCCCCATTCCCCAGAAAGGCTTGAAGCTTTCTTT. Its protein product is CPHSPERLEAFF.

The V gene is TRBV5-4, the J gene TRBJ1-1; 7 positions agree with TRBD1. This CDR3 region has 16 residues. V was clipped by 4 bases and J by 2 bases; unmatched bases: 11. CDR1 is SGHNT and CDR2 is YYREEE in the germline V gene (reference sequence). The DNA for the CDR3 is TGTGCCAGCAGCGCGGGCTTACAGGGGCTTAACACTGAAGCTTTCTTT. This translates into CASSAGLQGLNTEAFF.

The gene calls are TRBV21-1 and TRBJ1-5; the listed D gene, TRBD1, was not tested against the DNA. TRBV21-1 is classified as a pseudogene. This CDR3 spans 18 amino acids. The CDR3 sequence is CASSKKGGRDRINQPQHF. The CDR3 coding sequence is TGTGCCAGCAGCAAAAAAGGGGGTCGGGACAGGATCAATCAGCCCCAGCATTTT.

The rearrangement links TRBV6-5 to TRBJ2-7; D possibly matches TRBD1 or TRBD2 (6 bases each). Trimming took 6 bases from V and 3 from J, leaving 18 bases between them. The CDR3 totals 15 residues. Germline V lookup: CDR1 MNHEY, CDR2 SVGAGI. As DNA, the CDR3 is TGTGCCAGCAGCTCGGGCTCCGGGGGCCGCTACGAGCAGTACTTC. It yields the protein CASSSGSGGRYEQYF.

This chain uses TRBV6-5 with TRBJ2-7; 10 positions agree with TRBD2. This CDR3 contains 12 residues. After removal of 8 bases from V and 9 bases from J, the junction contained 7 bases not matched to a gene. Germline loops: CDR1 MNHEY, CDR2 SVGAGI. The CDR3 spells CASDVAGGVQYF. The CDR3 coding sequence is TGTGCCAGCGATGTAGCGGGAGGTGTGCAGTACTTC.

CDR3 loop: CSVEGGFWAVGNEQFF. DNA for the CDR3: TGCAGCGTTGAGGGCGGATTCTGGGCCGTAGGCAATGAGCAGTTCTTC. The rearrangement joins TRBV29-1 to TRBJ2-1; D is ambiguous. Trimming cost V 3 bases and J 6 bases, with 21 bases left between them. This CDR3 comprises 16 residues. Germline-derived CDR1 and CDR2 are SQVTM and ANQGSEA.

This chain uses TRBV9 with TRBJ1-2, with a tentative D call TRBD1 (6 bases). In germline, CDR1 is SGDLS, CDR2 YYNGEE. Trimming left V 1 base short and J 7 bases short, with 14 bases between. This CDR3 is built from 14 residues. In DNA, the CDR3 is TGTGCCAGCAGCGTATCGTGGGGGGCGCGTGGCTACACCTTC. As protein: CASSVSWGARGYTF.

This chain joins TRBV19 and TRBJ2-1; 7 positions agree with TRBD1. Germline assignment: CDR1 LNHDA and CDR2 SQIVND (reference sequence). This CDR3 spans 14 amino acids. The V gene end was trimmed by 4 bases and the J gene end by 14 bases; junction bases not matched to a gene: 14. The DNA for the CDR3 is TGTGCCAGTAGTAGGGACGACAGGGTCGGGGTCAAGTTCTTC. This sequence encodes CASSRDDRVGVKFF.

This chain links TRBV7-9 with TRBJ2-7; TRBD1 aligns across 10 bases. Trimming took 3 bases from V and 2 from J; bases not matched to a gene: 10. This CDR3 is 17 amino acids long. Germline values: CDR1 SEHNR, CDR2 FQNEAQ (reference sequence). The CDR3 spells CASSLVGTGVLTYEQYF. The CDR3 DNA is TGTGCCAGCAGCTTGGTCGGGACAGGGGTCCTCACCTACGAGCAGTACTTC.

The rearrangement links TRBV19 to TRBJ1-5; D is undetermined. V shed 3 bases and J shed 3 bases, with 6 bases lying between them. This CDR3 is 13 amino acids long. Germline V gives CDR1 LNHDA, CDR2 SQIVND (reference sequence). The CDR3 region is CASSMASNQPQHF. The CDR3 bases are TGTGCCAGTAGTATGGCCTCCAATCAGCCCCAGCATTTT.

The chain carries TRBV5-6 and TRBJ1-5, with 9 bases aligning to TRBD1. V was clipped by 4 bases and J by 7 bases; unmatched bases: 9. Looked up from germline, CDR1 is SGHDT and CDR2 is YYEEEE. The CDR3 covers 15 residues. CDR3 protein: CASSRSTGGGQPQHF. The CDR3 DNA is TGTGCCAGCAGCAGAAGCACAGGGGGCGGGCAGCCCCAGCATTTT.

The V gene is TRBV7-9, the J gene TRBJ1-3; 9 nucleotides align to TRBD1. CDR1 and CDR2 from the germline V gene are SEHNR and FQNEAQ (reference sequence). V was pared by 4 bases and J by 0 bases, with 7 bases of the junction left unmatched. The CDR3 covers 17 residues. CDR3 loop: CASSYLTGGHSGNTIYF. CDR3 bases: TGTGCCAGCAGCTATCTTACAGGGGGCCACTCTGGAAACACCATATATTTT.

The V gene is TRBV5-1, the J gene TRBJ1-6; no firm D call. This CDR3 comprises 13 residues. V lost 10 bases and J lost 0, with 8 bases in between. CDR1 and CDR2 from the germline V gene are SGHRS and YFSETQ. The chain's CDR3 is CASASSYNSPLHF. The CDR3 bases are TGCGCCTCGGCGAGCTCCTATAATTCACCCCTCCACTTT.

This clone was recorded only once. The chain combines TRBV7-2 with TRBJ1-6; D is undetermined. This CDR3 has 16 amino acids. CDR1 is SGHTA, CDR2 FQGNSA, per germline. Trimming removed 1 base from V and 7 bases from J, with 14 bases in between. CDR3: CASSLGRQTSNSPLHF. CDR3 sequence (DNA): TGTGCCAGCAGCTTAGGGAGACAAACCTCGAATTCACCCCTCCACTTT.

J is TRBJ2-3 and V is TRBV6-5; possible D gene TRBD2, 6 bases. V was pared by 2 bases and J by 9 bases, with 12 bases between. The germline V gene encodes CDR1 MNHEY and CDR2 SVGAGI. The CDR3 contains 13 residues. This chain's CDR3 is CASSYPSVETQYF. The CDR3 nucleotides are TGTGCCAGCAGTTACCCTAGCGTGGAGACGCAGTATTTT.

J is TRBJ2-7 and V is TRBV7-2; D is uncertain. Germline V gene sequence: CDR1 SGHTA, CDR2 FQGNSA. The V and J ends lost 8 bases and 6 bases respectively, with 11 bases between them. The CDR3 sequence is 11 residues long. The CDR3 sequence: CASFGAGEQYF. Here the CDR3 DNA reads TGTGCCAGCTTTGGAGCTGGCGAGCAGTACTTC.

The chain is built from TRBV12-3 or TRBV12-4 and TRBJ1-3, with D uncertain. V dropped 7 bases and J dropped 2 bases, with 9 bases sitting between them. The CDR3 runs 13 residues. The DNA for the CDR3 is TGTGCCAGCAATACCTGGACTGGAAACACCATATATTTT. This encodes CASNTWTGNTIYF.

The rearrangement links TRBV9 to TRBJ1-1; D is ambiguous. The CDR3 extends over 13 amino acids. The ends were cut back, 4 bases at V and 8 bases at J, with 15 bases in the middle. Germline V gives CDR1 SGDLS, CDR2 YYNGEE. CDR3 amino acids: CASSLIGGSEAFF. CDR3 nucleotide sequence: TGTGCCAGCAGCCTAATAGGCGGGTCAGAAGCTTTCTTT.

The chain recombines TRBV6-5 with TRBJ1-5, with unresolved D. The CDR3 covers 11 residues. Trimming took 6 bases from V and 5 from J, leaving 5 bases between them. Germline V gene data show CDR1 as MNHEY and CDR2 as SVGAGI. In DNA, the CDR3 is TGTGCCAGCAGCGTAGATCAGCCCCAGCATTTT. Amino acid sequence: CASSVDQPQHF.